This is a list of T cell receptor beta chains from one sample in a study of blood T cells in healthy people across ages. TCRdb itself ran the 5' RACE reads through MiXCR, one entry per CDR3 protein. Altogether about 640,000 distinct CDR3 sequences are present, 45% to 65% being singletons, with the ten largest covering about two fifths. The material sequenced was blood. These receptors all stem from a man in his sixties in good health. Both conserved end residues are part of each CDR3. A D gene is named only where the DNA matches it firmly. The size field is filled for only some rows; it gives once, few, many or a size class.

J gene	clone size	V gene	D gene	CDR3 DNA	CDR3 protein
TRBJ2-7	few	TRBV29-1	.	TGCAGCGTTGAAGGGCAGACACCCGATCAGTACTTC	CSVEGQTPDQYF
TRBJ1-6	.	TRBV6-6	TRBD1	TGTGCCAGCAGCCAAGCCGGGACAGGGAATAATTCACCCCTCCACTTT	CASSQAGTGNNSPLHF
TRBJ1-6	once	TRBV28	TRBD1	TGTGCCATCACAGGGGGAGGATCACCCCTCCACTTT	CAITGGGSPLHF
TRBJ2-6	.	TRBV25-1	.	TGTGCCAGCAGTAAGCAGGGTTCTGGGGCCAACGTCCTGACTTTC	CASSKQGSGANVLTF
TRBJ1-3	.	TRBV7-2	TRBD1	TGTGCCAGCAGCTTAGCGTGGGACAGTTCTGGAAACGCCATATATTTT	CASSLAWDSSGNAIYF
TRBJ2-5	.	TRBV10-3	TRBD2	TGTGCCATCAGTGAGTCGTTTGCCCTTGTAGCGGGGGGCGGAGAGACCCAGTACTTC	CAISESFALVAGGGETQYF
TRBJ2-3	.	TRBV4-1	TRBD2	TGCGCCAGCAGCACCGGGACTACCAGCACAGATACGCAGTATTTT	CASSTGTTSTDTQYF
TRBJ1-2	.	TRBV2	.	TGTGCCAGCAGTGAAGCATCAAGCAGCTATGGCTACACCTTC	CASSEASSSYGYTF
TRBJ2-3	.	TRBV6-6	TRBD2	TGTGCCAGCGGGGCGGGGGATGTTTATACGCAGTATTTT	CASGAGDVYTQYF
TRBJ1-5	.	TRBV10-3	.	TGTGCCATCAGTGATTCATGGGGCAATCAGCCCCAGCATTTT	CAISDSWGNQPQHF
TRBJ2-7	.	TRBV29-1	TRBD1	TGCAGCGTTGCCGACAGGGACCGCTCCTACAATGAGCAGTACTTC	CSVADRDRSYNEQYF
TRBJ2-1	.	TRBV20-1	TRBD2	TGCAGTGCTCGTCACACTAGCGGGGGGGCGGATGAGCAGTTCTTC	CSARHTSGGADEQFF
TRBJ2-7	.	TRBV20-1	.	TGCAGTGCTAGAGATACTTACCAGGGTGGTATTTACGAGCAGTACTTC	CSARDTYQGGIYEQYF
TRBJ1-2	.	TRBV5-1	.	TGCGCCAGCAGCTTGGATACAGGGTACCCTAACTATGGCTACACCTTC	CASSLDTGYPNYGYTF
TRBJ2-7	.	TRBV3-1	.	TGTGCCAGTAGCCGCCCAGGGGACAATGAGCAGTACTTC	CASSRPGDNEQYF
TRBJ2-1	.	TRBV11-2	TRBD2	TGTGCCAGCAGCCTAGGGGTAGCGGGGGGAAGGACGTTCTTC	CASSLGVAGGRTFF
TRBJ2-7	few	TRBV5-5	TRBD1	TGTGCCAGCAGCTTGGGACCGGGACAGAACTACGAGCAGTACTTC	CASSLGPGQNYEQYF
TRBJ2-5	.	TRBV7-7	.	TGTGCCAGCAGCTTACAGGGATCCGCAGAGACCCAGTACTTC	CASSLQGSAETQYF
TRBJ2-1	.	TRBV5-4	.	TGTGCCAGCACCGACGGGACTGGGGGATACAATGAGCAGTTCTTC	CASTDGTGGYNEQFF
TRBJ1-2	.	TRBV7-9	TRBD1	TGTGCCAGCAGCTTAGCGTGGACAGGGGAGGACGGCTACACCTTC	CASSLAWTGEDGYTF